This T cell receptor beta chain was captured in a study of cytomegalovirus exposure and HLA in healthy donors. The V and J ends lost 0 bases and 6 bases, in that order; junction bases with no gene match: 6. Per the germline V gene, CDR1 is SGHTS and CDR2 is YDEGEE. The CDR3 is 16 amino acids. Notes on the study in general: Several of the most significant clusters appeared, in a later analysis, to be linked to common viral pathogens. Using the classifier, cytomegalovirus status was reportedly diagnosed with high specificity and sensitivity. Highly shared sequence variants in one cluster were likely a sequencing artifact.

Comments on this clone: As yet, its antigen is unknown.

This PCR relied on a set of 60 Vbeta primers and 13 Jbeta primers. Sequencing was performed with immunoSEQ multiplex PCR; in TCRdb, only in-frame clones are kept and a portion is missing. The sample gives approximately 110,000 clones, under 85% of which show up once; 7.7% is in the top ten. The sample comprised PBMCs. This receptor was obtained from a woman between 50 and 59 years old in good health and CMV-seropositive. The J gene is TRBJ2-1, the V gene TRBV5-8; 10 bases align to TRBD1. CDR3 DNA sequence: TGTGCCAGCAGCTTGGTGGGGACAGGGGTTTTCAATGAGCAGTTCTTC. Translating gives CASSLVGTGVFNEQFF.